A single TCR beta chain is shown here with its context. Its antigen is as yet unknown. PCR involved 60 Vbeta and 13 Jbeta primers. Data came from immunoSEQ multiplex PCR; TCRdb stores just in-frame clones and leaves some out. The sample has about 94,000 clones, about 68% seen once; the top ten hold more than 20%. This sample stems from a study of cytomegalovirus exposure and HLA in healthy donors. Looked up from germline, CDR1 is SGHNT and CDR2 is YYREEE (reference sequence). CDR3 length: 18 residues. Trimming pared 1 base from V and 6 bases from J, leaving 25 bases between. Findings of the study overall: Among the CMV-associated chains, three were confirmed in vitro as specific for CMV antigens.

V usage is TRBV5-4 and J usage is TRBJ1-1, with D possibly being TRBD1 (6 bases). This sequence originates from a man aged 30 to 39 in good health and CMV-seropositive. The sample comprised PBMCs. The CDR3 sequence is CASSLMRGPKDAGAEAFF. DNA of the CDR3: TGTGCCAGCAGCTTGATGCGGGGGCCCAAGGACGCGGGGGCTGAAGCTTTCTTT.